This T cell receptor (beta chain) is from a study of cytomegalovirus exposure and HLA in healthy donors. Whole-study context: Inside one of the first data releases sat about 85 million unique TCRs taken from HLA-typed donors.

CDR3 size: 17 residues. V gave up 5 bases and J gave up 0 bases; unmatched junction bases: 8. Germline-derived CDR1 and CDR2 are MGHDK and SYGVNS. Study findings and constraints: V- and J-gene trimming of TCR beta was linked (in a later analysis) to a missense DCLRE1C variant. The study put 150 to 200 TCR beta chains on its list as cytomegalovirus-associated.

The primer mix had 60 Vbeta and 13 Jbeta primers. In the original workflow: As a later analysis found, there were 78 million or so unique TCR beta chains, of which roughly 11 million were shared. Some clones are missing from TCRdb's copy, which holds only in-frame ones; the method was immunoSEQ multiplex PCR. For V, J and clone size, that table is used; D and trimming come from the DNA. The table records around 130,000 clones, over 75% of them present only once. A note on this clone: Its antigen is currently unknown.

V and J are TRBV25-1 and TRBJ2-5; the match to TRBD2 covers 11 bases. The source material was PBMCs. This sequence was found in a man aged 18 to 30 in good health and CMV-seropositive. Here the CDR3 reads CASSNIAGGPDQETQYF. DNA for the CDR3: TGTGCCAGCAGTAATATAGCGGGGGGGCCCGACCAAGAGACCCAGTACTTC.